This T cell receptor beta chain derives from a study of blood T cells in healthy people across ages (dated by TCRdb to between 2015 and 2016). In the study overall: Template switching captured roughly one uniquely barcoded TCR beta cDNA molecule per two T cells in model experiments. To avoid experimental bias, donors of different ages were randomly spread across the sequencing lanes. The donors were split into four age groups: young (average 16 years), middle-aged (over 35), aged (about 56) and long-lived (82). Two additional independent replicas of 1 million unique cDNA reads from the same blood draw were analyzed for two donors (one aged 18 to 29 and one aged 80 or older). The study measured age-related changes in TCR beta repertoire diversity using deep sequencing normalized with unique cDNA molecular identifiers.

Systemically healthy Caucasian individuals from Russia, some 40 in total and aged roughly 6 to 100 years, were included as donors. Each donor gave roughly 9.5 milliliters of peripheral blood, collected into EDTA-treated Vacutainer tubes. Ficoll-Paque density-gradient centrifugation was used to isolate PBMCs, with at least 7 million obtained per sample. Trizol reagent was used to extract total RNA from the PBMCs, yielding at least 5.5 micrograms per sample. For every donor, an aliquot of PBMCs went through flow cytometry to measure the percentages of naive CD45RAhigh/CD27high T cells. As concerns this clonotype: The antigen this receptor binds is unknown. No much larger clone is present one base from it, and per-base qualities are unavailable.

General study outcomes and caveats: Estimates of total diversity based on one million sequenced T cells were considered lower bounds and underestimates. Compared with the aged group, the long-lived group had more naive CD4+ T cells, fewer expanded clones and increased TCR diversity, suggesting age selection. Conclusive comparison of naive and antigen-experienced compartments was prevented by the profiling of bulk unsorted PBMCs. Because donor CMV infection status was unknown, age-related changes in expanded clonotypes were potentially confounded. Observed TCR beta diversity per million T cells fell roughly linearly with age, and a significant reduction was already apparent by age roughly 40. A strong correlation was found between observed TCR beta diversity and the percentage of naive T cells measured by flow cytometry.

Its CDR3 holds 18 amino acids, cysteine through phenylalanine. Only the CDR3 DNA stays, 54 bases, in frame from base 1. The germline V gene yields MGHRA for CDR1 and YSYEKL for CDR2. Compared with germline, V lacks 0 bases and J lacks 6 bases; bases without a gene match: 12. Library method: 5' RACE. The sample was run on an Illumina HiSeq 2500. A second PCR of about 6 to 12 cycles was run with a J-beta primer mix and a sample-barcoded 5' primer. A unique molecular identifier was introduced onto each TCR beta cDNA molecule by a template-switch 5' adaptor carrying 12 random nucleotides. At least 3 million CDR3-containing paired-end reads were obtained from each sample. First-strand cDNA was synthesized from all RNA with the Mint cDNA synthesis kit, primed by a TRBC-specific oligonucleotide. Following uracil-DNA glycosylase treatment, all cDNA underwent a first 18-cycle PCR with the universal primers M1SS and BC2_uni_R. In the authors' own workflow: Each sample was normalized by randomly selecting 1 million high-quality reads, each carrying a distinct molecular identifier. Instead of being binned into consensus sequences, reads that shared molecular identifiers were thrown out. MiTCR, run with a Q25 quality threshold and the strictest error-elimination algorithm, handled CDR3 identification, clonotype clustering and error correction. A nonparametric unseen species model with Euler transformation was used to estimate lower-bound total TCR beta diversity. Starting from the raw public reads, TCRdb applied fastp trimming at Q25, assembled clones with MiXCR and retained in-frame beta chains. Every distinct CDR3 protein forms one entry, paired with its most common genes and DNA. The authors' filters were not applied to this entry. The sample contains 910,000 or so distinct CDR3 sequences, approximately 50% of them found a single time. Roughly 23% of the sample is taken by the ten largest.

Specimen: blood. The clonotype was recovered from a woman aged 55-69 years in good health. This receptor chain uses TRBV4-1 and TRBJ2-3; the central 10 bases match TRBD2. DNA sequence: TGCGCCAGCAGCCAAGAGCCCCCTAGCGGGGGCCTGACGGATACGCAGTATTTT. This codes for CASSQEPPSGGLTDTQYF.